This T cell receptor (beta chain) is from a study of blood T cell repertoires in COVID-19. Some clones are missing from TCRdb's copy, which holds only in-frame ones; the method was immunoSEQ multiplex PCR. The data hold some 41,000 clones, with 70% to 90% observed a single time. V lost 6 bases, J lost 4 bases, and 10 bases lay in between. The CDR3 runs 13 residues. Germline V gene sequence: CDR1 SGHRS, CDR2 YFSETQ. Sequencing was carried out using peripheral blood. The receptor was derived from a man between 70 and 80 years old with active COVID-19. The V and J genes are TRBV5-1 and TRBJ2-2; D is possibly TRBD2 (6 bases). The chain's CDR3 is CASKPGGTGELFF. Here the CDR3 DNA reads TGCGCCAGCAAACCCGGGGGCACCGGGGAGCTGTTTTTT.